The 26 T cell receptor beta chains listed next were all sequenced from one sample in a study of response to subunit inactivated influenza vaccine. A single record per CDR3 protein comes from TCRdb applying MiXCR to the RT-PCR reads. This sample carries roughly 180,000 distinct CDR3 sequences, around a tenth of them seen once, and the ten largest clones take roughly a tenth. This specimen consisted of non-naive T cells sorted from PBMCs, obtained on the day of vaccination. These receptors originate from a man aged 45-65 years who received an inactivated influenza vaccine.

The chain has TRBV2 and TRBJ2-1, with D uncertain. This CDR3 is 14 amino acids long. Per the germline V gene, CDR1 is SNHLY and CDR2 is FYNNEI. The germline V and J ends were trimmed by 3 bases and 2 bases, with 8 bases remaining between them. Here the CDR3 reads CASSDSRAYNEQFF. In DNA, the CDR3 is TGTGCCAGCAGTGACAGTCGAGCCTACAATGAGCAGTTCTTC.

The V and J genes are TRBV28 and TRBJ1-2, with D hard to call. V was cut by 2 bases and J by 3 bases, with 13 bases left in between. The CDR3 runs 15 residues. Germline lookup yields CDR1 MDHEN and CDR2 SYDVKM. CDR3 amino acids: CASSLRGGPDYGYTF. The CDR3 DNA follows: TGTGCCAGCAGTTTACGGGGAGGCCCCGACTATGGCTACACCTTC.

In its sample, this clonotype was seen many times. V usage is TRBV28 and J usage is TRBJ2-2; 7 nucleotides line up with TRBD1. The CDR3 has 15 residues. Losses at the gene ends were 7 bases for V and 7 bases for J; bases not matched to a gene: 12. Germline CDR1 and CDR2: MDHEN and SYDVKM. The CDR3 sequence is CASKTDRDRNGELFF. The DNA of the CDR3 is TGTGCCAGCAAGACAGACAGGGACAGAAACGGGGAGCTGTTTTTT. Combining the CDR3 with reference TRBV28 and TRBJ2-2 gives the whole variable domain DVKVTQSSRYLVKRTGEKVFLECVQDMDHENMFWYRQDPGLGLRLIYFSYDVKMKEKGDIPEGYSVSREKKERFSLILESASTNQTSMYLCASKTDRDRNGELFFGEGSRLTVL.

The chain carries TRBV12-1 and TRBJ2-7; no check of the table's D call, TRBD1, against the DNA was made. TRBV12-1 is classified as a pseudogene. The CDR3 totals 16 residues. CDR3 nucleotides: TGTGCCAGCAGCTCCCAGCCGGGACAGGTACACTACGAGCAGTACTTC. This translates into CASSSQPGQVHYEQYF.

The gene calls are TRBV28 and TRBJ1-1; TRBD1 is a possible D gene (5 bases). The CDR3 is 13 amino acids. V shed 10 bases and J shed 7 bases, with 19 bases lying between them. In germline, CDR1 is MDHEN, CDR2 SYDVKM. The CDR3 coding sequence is TGTGCCATCGGGCGGGTTAATGGGGGTGAAGCTTTCTTT. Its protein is CAIGRVNGGEAFF.

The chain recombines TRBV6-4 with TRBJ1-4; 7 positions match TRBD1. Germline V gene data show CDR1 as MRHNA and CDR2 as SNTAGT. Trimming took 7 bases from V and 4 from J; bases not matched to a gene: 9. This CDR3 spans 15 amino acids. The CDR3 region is CASTSLAGGNEKLFF. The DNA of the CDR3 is TGTGCCAGCACCTCTTTGGCAGGGGGTAATGAAAAACTGTTTTTT.

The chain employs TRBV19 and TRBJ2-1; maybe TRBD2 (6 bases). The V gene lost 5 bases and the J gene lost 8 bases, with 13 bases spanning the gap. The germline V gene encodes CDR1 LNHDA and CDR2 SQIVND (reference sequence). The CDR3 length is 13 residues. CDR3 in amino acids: CASSEGGIDEQFF. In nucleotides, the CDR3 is TGTGCCAGTAGTGAGGGCGGGATCGATGAGCAGTTCTTC.

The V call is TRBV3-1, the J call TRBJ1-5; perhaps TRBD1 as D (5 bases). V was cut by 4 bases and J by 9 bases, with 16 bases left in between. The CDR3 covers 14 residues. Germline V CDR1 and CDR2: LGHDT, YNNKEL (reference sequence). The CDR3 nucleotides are TGTGCCAGCAGCCTGGGGACTGGCCGGCGGCCCCAGCATTTT. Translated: CASSLGTGRRPQHF.

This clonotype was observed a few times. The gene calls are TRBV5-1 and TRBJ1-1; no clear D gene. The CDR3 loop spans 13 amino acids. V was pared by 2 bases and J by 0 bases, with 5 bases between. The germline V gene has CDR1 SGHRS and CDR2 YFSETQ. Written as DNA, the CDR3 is TGCGCCAGCAGCTTCTTACTGAACACTGAAGCTTTCTTT. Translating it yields CASSFLLNTEAFF.

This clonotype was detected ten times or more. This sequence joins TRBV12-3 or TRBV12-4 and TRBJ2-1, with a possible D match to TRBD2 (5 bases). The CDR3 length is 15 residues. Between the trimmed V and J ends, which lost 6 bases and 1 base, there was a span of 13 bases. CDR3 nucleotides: TGTGCCAGCAGCCACACTAGGATTTCCTACAATGAGCAGTTCTTC. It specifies CASSHTRISYNEQFF.

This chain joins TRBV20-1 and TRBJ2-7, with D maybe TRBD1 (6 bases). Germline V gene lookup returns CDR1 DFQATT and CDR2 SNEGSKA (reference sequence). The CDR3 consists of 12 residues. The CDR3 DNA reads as TGCAGCGCTTCCAGGGGTTCCTACGAGCAGTACTTC. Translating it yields CSASRGSYEQYF.

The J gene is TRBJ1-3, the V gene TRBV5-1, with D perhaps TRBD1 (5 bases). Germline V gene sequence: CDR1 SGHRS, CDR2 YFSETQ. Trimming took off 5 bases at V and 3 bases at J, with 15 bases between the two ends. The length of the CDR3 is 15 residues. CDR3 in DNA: TGCGCCAGCAGTAGATCACAGGCGAATGGAAACACCATATATTTT. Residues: CASSRSQANGNTIYF.

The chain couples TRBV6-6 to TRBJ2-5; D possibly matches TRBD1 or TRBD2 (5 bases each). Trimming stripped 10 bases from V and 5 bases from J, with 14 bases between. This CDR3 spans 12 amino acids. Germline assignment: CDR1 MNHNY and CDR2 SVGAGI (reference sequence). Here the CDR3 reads CATRRGTETQYF. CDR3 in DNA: TGTGCCACCAGACGAGGGACCGAGACCCAGTACTTC.

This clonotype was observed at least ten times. DNA for the CDR3: TGTGCCAGCAGCTTACAGGGGGTCAACACCGGGGAGCTGTTTTTT. Residues: CASSLQGVNTGELFF. The chain has TRBV5-6 and TRBJ2-2; TRBD1 matches 8 bases. In germline, CDR1 is SGHDT, CDR2 YYEEEE. V shed 2 bases, J shed 2 bases, and the junction held 2 bases outside the gene matches. The CDR3 loop spans 15 amino acids.

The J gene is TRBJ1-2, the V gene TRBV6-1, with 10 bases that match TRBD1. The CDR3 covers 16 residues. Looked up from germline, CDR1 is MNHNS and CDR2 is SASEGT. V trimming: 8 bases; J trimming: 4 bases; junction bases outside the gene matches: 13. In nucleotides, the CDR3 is TGTGCCAGCGGTCCGACAGGGGGCTCGTCGTCCTATGGCTACACCTTC. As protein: CASGPTGGSSSYGYTF.

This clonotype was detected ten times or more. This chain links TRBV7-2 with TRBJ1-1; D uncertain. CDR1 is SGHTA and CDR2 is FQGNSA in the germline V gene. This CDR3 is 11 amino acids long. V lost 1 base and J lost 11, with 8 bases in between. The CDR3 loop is CASSLEVRAFF. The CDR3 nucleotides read TGTGCCAGCAGCTTAGAGGTGCGGGCTTTCTTT. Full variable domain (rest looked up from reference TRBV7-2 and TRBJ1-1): GAGVSQSPSNKVTEKGKDVELRCDPISGHTALYWYRQSLGQGLEFLIYFQGNSAPDKSGLPSDRFSAERTGGSVSTLTIQRTQQEDSAVYLCASSLEVRAFFGQGTRLTVV.

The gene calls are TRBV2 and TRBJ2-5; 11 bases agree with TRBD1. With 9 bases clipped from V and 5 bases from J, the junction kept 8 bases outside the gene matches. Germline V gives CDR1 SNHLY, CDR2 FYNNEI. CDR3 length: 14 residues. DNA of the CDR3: TGTGCCAGTGCCCGGACAGGGGGCACGGAGACCCAGTACTTC. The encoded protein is CASARTGGTETQYF.

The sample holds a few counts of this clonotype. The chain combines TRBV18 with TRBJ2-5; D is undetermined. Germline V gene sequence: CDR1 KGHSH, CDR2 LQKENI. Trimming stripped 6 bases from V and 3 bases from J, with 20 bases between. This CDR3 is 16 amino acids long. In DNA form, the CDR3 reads TGTGCCAGCTCTACCACGGGCCTAAAGCCCAAAGAGACCCAGTACTTC. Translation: CASSTTGLKPKETQYF. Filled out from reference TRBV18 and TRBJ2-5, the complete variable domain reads NAGVMQNPRHLVRRRGQEARLRCSPMKGHSHVYWYRQLPEEGLKFMVYLQKENIIDESGMPKERFSAEFPKEGPSILRIQQVVRGDSAAYFCASSTTGLKPKETQYFGPGTRLLVL.

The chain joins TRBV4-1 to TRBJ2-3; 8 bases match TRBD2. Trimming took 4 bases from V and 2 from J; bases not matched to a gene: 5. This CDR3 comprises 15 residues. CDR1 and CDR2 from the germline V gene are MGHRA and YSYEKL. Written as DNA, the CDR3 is TGCGCCAGCAGCCCCTCGCGGGGGGCCACAGATACGCAGTATTTT. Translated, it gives CASSPSRGATDTQYF.

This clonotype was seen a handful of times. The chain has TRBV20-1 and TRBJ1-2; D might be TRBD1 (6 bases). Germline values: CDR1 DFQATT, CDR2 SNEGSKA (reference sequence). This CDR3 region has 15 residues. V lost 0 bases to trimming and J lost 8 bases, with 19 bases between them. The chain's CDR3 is CSARDNSQGRRGYTF. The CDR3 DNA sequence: TGCAGTGCTAGAGATAATTCTCAGGGGAGAAGGGGCTACACCTTC.

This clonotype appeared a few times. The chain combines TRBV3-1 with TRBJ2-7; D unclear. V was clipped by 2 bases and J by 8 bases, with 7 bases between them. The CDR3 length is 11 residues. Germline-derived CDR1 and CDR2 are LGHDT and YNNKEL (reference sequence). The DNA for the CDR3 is TGTGCCAGCAGCCAATCCTGGAAGCAGTACTTC. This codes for CASSQSWKQYF.

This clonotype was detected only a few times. CDR3 loop: CSASSAGGNQETQYF. In nucleotides, the CDR3 is TGCAGTGCTTCTTCAGCGGGGGGGAACCAAGAGACCCAGTACTTC. The chain has TRBV20-1 and TRBJ2-5; 10 bases agree with TRBD2. The germline gives CDR1 DFQATT, CDR2 SNEGSKA (reference sequence). This CDR3 comprises 15 residues. J lost 0 bases, V lost 5 bases, and 6 bases had no gene match.

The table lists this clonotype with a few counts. CDR3 nucleotide sequence: TGTGCCTGGAGTGTAGGACAGGGTACGAACACTGAAGCTTTCTTT. Amino acid sequence: CAWSVGQGTNTEAFF. The chain has TRBV30 and TRBJ1-1; 8 positions agree with TRBD1. CDR1 and CDR2 from the germline V gene are GTSNPN and SVGIG (reference sequence). J lost 1 base, V lost 0 bases, and 4 bases had no gene match. The CDR3 has 15 amino acids.

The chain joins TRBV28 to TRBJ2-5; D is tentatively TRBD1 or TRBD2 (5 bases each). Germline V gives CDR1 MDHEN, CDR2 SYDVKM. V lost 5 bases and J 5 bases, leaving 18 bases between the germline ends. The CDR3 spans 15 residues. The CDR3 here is CASSRIRDLRETQYF. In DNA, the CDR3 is TGTGCCAGCAGTCGAATCCGGGACCTGAGGGAGACCCAGTACTTC.

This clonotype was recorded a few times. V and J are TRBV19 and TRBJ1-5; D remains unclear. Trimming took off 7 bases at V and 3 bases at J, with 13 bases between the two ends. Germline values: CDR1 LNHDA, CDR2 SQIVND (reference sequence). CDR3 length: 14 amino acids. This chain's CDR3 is CASTHPGFNQPQHF. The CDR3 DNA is TGTGCCAGTACCCATCCCGGCTTCAATCAGCCCCAGCATTTT.

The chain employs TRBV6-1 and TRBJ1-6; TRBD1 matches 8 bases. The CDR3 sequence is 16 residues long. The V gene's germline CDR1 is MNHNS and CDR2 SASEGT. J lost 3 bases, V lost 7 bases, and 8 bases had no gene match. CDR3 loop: CASKLGRGLYNSPLHF. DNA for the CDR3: TGTGCCAGCAAATTGGGCAGGGGGCTCTATAATTCACCCCTCCACTTT.